Following are 27 T cell receptor beta chains from one sample sequenced in a study of OX40 agonist ivuxolimab in advanced cancers. Only in-frame clones appear in the TCRdb table, and some are missing; sequencing was by immunoSEQ multiplex PCR. The sample lists 43,000 or so clones, 88% occurring once. This material consisted of CD4+ or CD8+ T cells sorted from blood, taken in a trial of the OX40 agonist ivuxolimab. These TCRs come from an adult with an advanced solid tumor such as melanoma, head and neck, liver or kidney cancer.

The chain carries TRBV9 and TRBJ2-1; D is possibly TRBD2 (6 bases). The CDR3 extends over 16 amino acids. Germline CDR1 is SGDLS and CDR2 is YYNGEE. The germline V and J ends were trimmed by 2 bases and 0 bases, with 12 bases remaining between them. CDR3 in DNA: TGTGCCAGCAGCGTTATTAGCGGAATCTCCTACAATGAGCAGTTCTTC. Protein: CASSVISGISYNEQFF.

The genes are TRBV2 and TRBJ1-6, with unresolved D. The ends were cut back, 6 bases at V and 6 bases at J, with 12 bases in the middle. Germline V gene data show CDR1 as SNHLY and CDR2 as FYNNEI. CDR3 length: 14 amino acids. CDR3 loop: CASRVQMGNSPLHF. In DNA, the CDR3 is TGTGCCAGCAGGGTACAGATGGGTAATTCACCCCTCCACTTT. Full variable domain (missing parts from reference TRBV2 and TRBJ1-6): EPEVTQTPSHQVTQMGQEVILRCVPISNHLYFYWYRQILGQKVEFLVSFYNNEISEKSEIFDDQFSVERPDGSNFTLKIRSTKLEDSAMYFCASRVQMGNSPLHFGNGTRLTVT.

The chain employs TRBV6-1 and TRBJ1-5; no reliable D call. CDR1 is MNHNS and CDR2 is SASEGT in the germline V gene. The CDR3 covers 12 residues. Trimming removed 7 bases from V and 3 bases from J, with 7 bases in between. The CDR3 DNA reads as TGTGCCAGCAAGGCTTACAATCAGCCCCAGCATTTT. Protein sequence: CASKAYNQPQHF.

The rearrangement uses TRBV5-1 and TRBJ2-6; D possibly corresponds to TRBD1 (6 bases). Per the germline V gene, CDR1 is SGHRS and CDR2 is YFSETQ. V was shortened by 0 bases and J by 4 bases, with 8 bases between the two germline ends. This CDR3 spans 15 amino acids. The CDR3: CASSLDRVGANVLTF. CDR3 nucleotides: TGCGCCAGCAGCTTGGACAGGGTCGGGGCCAACGTCCTGACTTTC.

The V gene is TRBV7-2, the J gene TRBJ2-1; D gene unclear. Between the trimmed V and J ends, which lost 2 bases and 5 bases, there was a span of 22 bases. Germline V CDR1 and CDR2: SGHTA, FQGNSA. The CDR3 has 18 amino acids. The CDR3 reads CASSLFFPWSTQNNEQFF. The CDR3 coding sequence is TGTGCCAGCAGCTTATTTTTTCCCTGGTCGACCCAGAACAATGAGCAGTTCTTC.

The rearrangement uses TRBV18 and TRBJ2-4; D is unresolved. Trimming left V 0 bases short and J 0 bases short, with 12 bases between. Looked up from germline, CDR1 is KGHSH and CDR2 is LQKENI. The CDR3 covers 17 residues. The CDR3 nucleotides read TGTGCCAGCTCACCACCGTGGTCGGCTTTAGCCAAAAACATTCAGTACTTC. Residues: CASSPPWSALAKNIQYF. Full variable domain (remainder filled in from reference TRBV18 and TRBJ2-4): NAGVMQNPRHLVRRRGQEARLRCSPMKGHSHVYWYRQLPEEGLKFMVYLQKENIIDESGMPKERFSAEFPKEGPSILRIQQVVRGDSAAYFCASSPPWSALAKNIQYFGAGTRLSVL.

This chain links TRBV6-5 with TRBJ1-4; TRBD1 matches at 8 bases. Germline values: CDR1 MNHEY, CDR2 SVGAGI. With 6 bases clipped from V and 7 bases from J, the junction kept 10 bases outside the gene matches. This CDR3 is 15 amino acids long. The CDR3 nucleotides read TGTGCCAGCAGACAGGACAGGGAGGCGGTTGAAAAACTGTTTTTT. It codes for CASRQDREAVEKLFF.

The V gene is TRBV5-4, the J gene TRBJ2-3, with TRBD2 matching over 10 bases. Trimming cost V 1 base and J 5 bases; bases outside gene matches: 4. This CDR3 is 15 amino acids long. Per the germline V gene, CDR1 is SGHNT and CDR2 is YYREEE (reference sequence). The CDR3 region has the DNA TGTGCCAGCAGCTTGACTAGCGGGGTGGGAGATACGCAGTATTTT. Translation gives CASSLTSGVGDTQYF.

This chain uses TRBV6-6 with TRBJ1-1, with 7 positions matching TRBD1. CDR3 length: 14 amino acids. Germline values: CDR1 MNHNY, CDR2 SVGAGI (reference sequence). With V trimmed by 0 bases and J by 4 bases, 2 bases remained unmatched. CDR3 nucleotide sequence: TGTGCCAGCAGTTACTCCCCAGGGGGCACTGAAGCTTTCTTT. Its translation is CASSYSPGGTEAFF.

The rearrangement uses TRBV6-5 and TRBJ2-5; 9 bases align to TRBD1. CDR1 is MNHEY and CDR2 is SVGAGI in the germline V gene. V gave up 0 bases and J gave up 3 bases; unmatched junction bases: 5. CDR3 length: 16 residues. CDR3 nucleotides: TGTGCCAGCAGTTACTCTGGGACAGGGCCTAAAGAGACCCAGTACTTC. Protein: CASSYSGTGPKETQYF.

Only a few counts were recorded for this clone. The chain employs TRBV5-6 and TRBJ1-5, with 8 bases identical to TRBD1. Germline V lookup: CDR1 SGHDT, CDR2 YYEEEE. The CDR3 is made up of 14 amino acids. The trim removed 4 bases at V and 5 bases at J, leaving 5 bases unmatched. CDR3 region: CASSGGQGHQPQHF. The DNA for the CDR3 is TGTGCCAGCAGCGGAGGACAGGGCCATCAGCCCCAGCATTTT.

The genes are TRBV7-9 and TRBJ2-5, with no clear D. Germline values: CDR1 SEHNR, CDR2 FQNEAQ (reference sequence). V was cut by 5 bases and J by 2 bases, with 3 bases left in between. This CDR3 spans 11 amino acids. The DNA for the CDR3 is TGTGCCAGCAGCAATCAAGAGACCCAGTACTTC. This gives the protein CASSNQETQYF.

V gene TRBV7-3 combines with J gene TRBJ2-7; 7 bases line up with TRBD1. The V gene end was trimmed by 5 bases and the J gene end by 3 bases; junction bases not matched to a gene: 4. Germline assignment: CDR1 SGHTA and CDR2 FQGTGA. The CDR3 has 13 residues. CDR3 in amino acids: CASSPSGGYEQYF. In DNA form, the CDR3 reads TGTGCCAGCAGCCCGTCAGGGGGCTACGAGCAGTACTTC.

This sequence joins TRBV4-3 and TRBJ2-1, with 8 bases identical to TRBD1. Per germline, CDR1 LGHNA and CDR2 YSLEER. The CDR3 sequence is 15 residues long. The trim removed 0 bases at V and 8 bases at J, leaving 6 bases unmatched. DNA for the CDR3: TGCGCCAGCAGCCAAGATTGGACAGGGAGCGATGAGCAGTTCTTC. Its protein product is CASSQDWTGSDEQFF.

The chain has TRBV4-2 and TRBJ2-2; D remains ambiguous. The V end lost 4 bases, the J end lost 2 bases, and 2 bases lay between the germline ends. Germline loops: CDR1 LGHNA, CDR2 YNFKEQ. The CDR3 extends over 12 amino acids. The CDR3 here is CASSLNTGELFF. Here the CDR3 DNA reads TGTGCCAGCAGCCTCAACACCGGGGAGCTGTTTTTT.

The genes are TRBV9 and TRBJ2-2; TRBD2 matches 8 bases. Germline trimming cut 1 base from V and 1 base from J; bases unmatched to any gene: 3. This CDR3 is 16 amino acids long. Germline assignment: CDR1 SGDLS and CDR2 YYNGEE. CDR3 sequence (DNA): TGTGCCAGCAGCGTACTGGCGGGAGGGAACACCGGGGAGCTGTTTTTT. Its protein product is CASSVLAGGNTGELFF. The complete variable domain, with remaining parts taken from reference TRBV9 and TRBJ2-2, reads DSGVTQTPKHLITATGQRVTLRCSPRSGDLSVYWYQQSLDQGLQFLIQYYNGEERAKGNILERFSAQQFPDLHSELNLSSLELGDSALYFCASSVLAGGNTGELFFGEGSRLTVL.

This clone was picked up one time. The chain recombines TRBV27 with TRBJ2-1; perhaps TRBD2 as D (6 bases). CDR3 size: 15 residues. Germline V gene data show CDR1 as MNHEY and CDR2 as SMNVEV (reference sequence). Trimming shortened V by 8 bases and J by 9 bases, and 23 bases separated the two germline ends. The CDR3 loop is CASGLSARPSGEQFF. The CDR3 DNA reads TGTGCCAGCGGACTAAGCGCAAGACCTTCCGGTGAGCAGTTCTTC.

V is TRBV7-2 and J is TRBJ2-7; D not resolved. The CDR3 consists of 14 residues. V lost 5 bases to trimming and J lost 4 bases, with 15 bases between them. Germline V lookup: CDR1 SGHTA, CDR2 FQGNSA. CDR3: CASSPGRSRYEQYF. The CDR3 DNA reads as TGTGCCAGCAGCCCCGGCAGGAGCCGGTACGAGCAGTACTTC.

This clone occurred a few times. The genes are TRBV7-9 and TRBJ2-5, with D tentatively TRBD2 (6 bases). The CDR3 sequence is 15 residues long. Germline V gene lookup returns CDR1 SEHNR and CDR2 FQNEAQ (reference sequence). The V end lost 4 bases, the J end lost 5 bases, and 17 bases lay between the germline ends. The DNA of the CDR3 is TGTGCCAGCAGCTCCGACGGGACTGCCGGGGAGACCCAGTACTTC. It codes for CASSSDGTAGETQYF.

The chain joins TRBV7-2 to TRBJ2-1; D is possibly TRBD1 (5 bases). With 2 bases removed from V and 6 bases from J, the gap between germline ends came to 11 bases. The CDR3 is 14 residues long. The V gene's germline CDR1 is SGHTA and CDR2 FQGNSA. The CDR3 region has the DNA TGTGCCAGCAGCTTATGGCAGGGCAGCAATGAGCAGTTCTTC. Its protein is CASSLWQGSNEQFF. The whole variable domain, filled in from reference TRBV7-2 and TRBJ2-1, reads GAGVSQSPSNKVTEKGKDVELRCDPISGHTALYWYRQSLGQGLEFLIYFQGNSAPDKSGLPSDRFSAERTGGSVSTLTIQRTQQEDSAVYLCASSLWQGSNEQFFGPGTRLTVL.

The CDR3 loop is CASSEGQGAPYGYTF. The CDR3 nucleotides read TGTGCCAGCAGTGAAGGACAGGGGGCTCCGTATGGCTACACCTTC. The V and J genes are TRBV6-1 and TRBJ1-2; 10 bases agree with TRBD1. V shed 1 base, J shed 5 bases, and the junction held 4 bases outside the gene matches. Germline lookup yields CDR1 MNHNS and CDR2 SASEGT. The CDR3 has 15 amino acids.

This chain links TRBV2 with TRBJ2-2; weak D call: TRBD2 (6 bases). The CDR3 contains 14 residues. CDR1 is SNHLY and CDR2 is FYNNEI in the germline V gene. With 5 bases removed from V and 6 bases from J, the gap between germline ends came to 13 bases. CDR3 protein: CASSRGSSAGELFF. The CDR3 region has the DNA TGTGCCAGCAGTCGGGGGAGTTCGGCCGGGGAGCTGTTTTTT.

There are a few counts of this clone. This chain links TRBV7-9 with TRBJ2-4; D is undetermined. The V gene's germline CDR1 is SEHNR and CDR2 FQNEAQ (reference sequence). This CDR3 has 14 residues. V was shortened by 3 bases and J by 2 bases, with 8 bases between the two germline ends. This CDR3 reads CASSFEGTKNIQYF. The CDR3 bases are TGTGCCAGCAGCTTTGAAGGGACCAAAAACATTCAGTACTTC.

V and J are TRBV11-2 and TRBJ1-1; no clear D. The CDR3 spans 14 residues. The V and J ends lost 5 bases and 2 bases respectively, with 12 bases between them. The V gene's germline CDR1 is SGHAT and CDR2 FQNNGV. DNA for the CDR3: TGTGCCAGCAGCCCACGAAACGGAAACACTGAAGCTTTCTTT. Its translation is CASSPRNGNTEAFF.

The V call is TRBV21-1, the J call TRBJ2-7; the DNA was not compared with TRBD2, the D call given in the table. TRBV21-1 is an annotated pseudogene. This CDR3 is 19 amino acids long. CDR3 loop: CASSKGTSPTIPLRDEQYF. In DNA, the CDR3 is TGTGCCAGCAGCAAGGGGACTAGCCCAACCATACCCCTTAGGGACGAGCAGTACTTC.

This clone was seen a single time. The chain couples TRBV12-5 to TRBJ2-3, with 8 bases that match TRBD2. This CDR3 comprises 17 residues. The germline gives CDR1 LGHNT, CDR2 FRNRAP. V lost 0 bases to trimming and J lost 5 bases; unmatched junction nucleotides: 10. For the CDR3, the DNA is TGTGCTAGTGGTTTGGTACGAAATAGCGGGATCGGAGATACGCAGTATTTT. Translating gives CASGLVRNSGIGDTQYF.

The chain uses TRBV9 and TRBJ2-1; D unresolved. Trimming stripped 4 bases from V and 7 bases from J, with 15 bases between. In germline, CDR1 is SGDLS, CDR2 YYNGEE. The CDR3 spans 14 residues. The CDR3 sequence: CASSPRPNLNEQFF. The CDR3 DNA reads TGTGCCAGCAGCCCCCGCCCTAACTTGAATGAGCAGTTCTTC.